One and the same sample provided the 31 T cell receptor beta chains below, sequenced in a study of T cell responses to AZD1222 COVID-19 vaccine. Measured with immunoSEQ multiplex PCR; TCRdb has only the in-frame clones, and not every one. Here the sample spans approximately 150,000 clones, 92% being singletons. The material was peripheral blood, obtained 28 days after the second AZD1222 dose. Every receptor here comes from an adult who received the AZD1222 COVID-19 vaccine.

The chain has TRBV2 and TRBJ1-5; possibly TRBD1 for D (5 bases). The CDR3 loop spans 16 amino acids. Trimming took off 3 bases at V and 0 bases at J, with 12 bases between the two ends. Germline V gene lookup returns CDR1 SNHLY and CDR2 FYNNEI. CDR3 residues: CASSDAGGDSNQPQHF. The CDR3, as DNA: TGTGCCAGCAGTGACGCGGGGGGGGATAGCAATCAGCCCCAGCATTTT. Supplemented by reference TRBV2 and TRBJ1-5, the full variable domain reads EPEVTQTPSHQVTQMGQEVILRCVPISNHLYFYWYRQILGQKVEFLVSFYNNEISEKSEIFDDQFSVERPDGSNFTLKIRSTKLEDSAMYFCASSDAGGDSNQPQHFGDGTRLSIL.

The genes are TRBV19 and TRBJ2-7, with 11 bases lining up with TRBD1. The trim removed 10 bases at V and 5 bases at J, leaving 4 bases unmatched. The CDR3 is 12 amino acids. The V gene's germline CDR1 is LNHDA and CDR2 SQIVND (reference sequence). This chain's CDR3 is CATKDRGHEQYF. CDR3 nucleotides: TGTGCCACTAAGGACAGGGGGCACGAGCAGTACTTC.

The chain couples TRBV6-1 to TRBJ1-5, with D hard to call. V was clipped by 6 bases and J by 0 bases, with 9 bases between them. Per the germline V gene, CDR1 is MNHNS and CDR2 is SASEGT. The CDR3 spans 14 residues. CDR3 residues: CASRPYDSNQPQHF. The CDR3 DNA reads TGTGCCAGCAGGCCTTATGATAGCAATCAGCCCCAGCATTTT.

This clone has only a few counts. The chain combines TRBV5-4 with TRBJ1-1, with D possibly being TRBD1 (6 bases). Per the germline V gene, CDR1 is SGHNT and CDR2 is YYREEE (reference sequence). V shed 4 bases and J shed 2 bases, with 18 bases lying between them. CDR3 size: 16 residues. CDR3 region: CASSLALAGDNTEAFF. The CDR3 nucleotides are TGTGCCAGCAGCCTCGCCCTGGCAGGGGACAACACTGAAGCTTTCTTT.

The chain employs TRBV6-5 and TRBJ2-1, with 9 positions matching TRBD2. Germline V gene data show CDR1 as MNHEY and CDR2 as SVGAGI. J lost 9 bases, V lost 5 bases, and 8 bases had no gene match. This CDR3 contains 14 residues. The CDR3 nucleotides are TGTGCCAGCAGTAATCAAGCGGGGGGTGCTGAGCAGTTCTTC. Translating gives CASSNQAGGAEQFF.

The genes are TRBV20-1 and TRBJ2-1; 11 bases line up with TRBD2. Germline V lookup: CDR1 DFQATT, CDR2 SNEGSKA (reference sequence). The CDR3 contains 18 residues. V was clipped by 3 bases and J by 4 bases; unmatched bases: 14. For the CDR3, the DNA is TGCAGTGCTAGTGACCCCTCGGGGGTAGCGGGGGGGTACAATGAGCAGTTCTTC. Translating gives CSASDPSGVAGGYNEQFF.

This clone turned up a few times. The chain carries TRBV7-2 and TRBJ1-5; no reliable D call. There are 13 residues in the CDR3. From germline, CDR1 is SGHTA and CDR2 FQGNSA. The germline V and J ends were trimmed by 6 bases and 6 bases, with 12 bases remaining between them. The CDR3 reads CASSPFGTQPQHF. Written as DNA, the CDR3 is TGTGCCAGCAGTCCTTTCGGTACTCAGCCCCAGCATTTT. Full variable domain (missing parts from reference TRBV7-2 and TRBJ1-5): GAGVSQSPSNKVTEKGKDVELRCDPISGHTALYWYRQSLGQGLEFLIYFQGNSAPDKSGLPSDRFSAERTGGSVSTLTIQRTQQEDSAVYLCASSPFGTQPQHFGDGTRLSIL.

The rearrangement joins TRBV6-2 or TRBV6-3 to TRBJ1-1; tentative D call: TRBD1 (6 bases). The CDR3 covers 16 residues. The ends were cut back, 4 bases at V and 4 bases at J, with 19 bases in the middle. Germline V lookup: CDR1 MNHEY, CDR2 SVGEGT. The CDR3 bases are TGTGCCAGCAGTTTCCCGGTCTCGGGGGCGGGCACTGAAGCTTTCTTT. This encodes CASSFPVSGAGTEAFF.

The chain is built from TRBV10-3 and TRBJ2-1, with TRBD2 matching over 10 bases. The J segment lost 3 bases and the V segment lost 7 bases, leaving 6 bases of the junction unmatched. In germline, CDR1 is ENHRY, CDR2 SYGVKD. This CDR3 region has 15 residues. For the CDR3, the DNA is TGTGCCATCAAAGATAGCGGGGGGAACTACAATGAGCAGTTCTTC. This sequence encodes CAIKDSGGNYNEQFF.

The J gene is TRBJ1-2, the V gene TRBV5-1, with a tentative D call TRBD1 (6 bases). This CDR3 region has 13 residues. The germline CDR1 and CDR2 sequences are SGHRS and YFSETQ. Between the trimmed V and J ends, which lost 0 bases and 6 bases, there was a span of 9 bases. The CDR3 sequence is CASSLEQGNGYTF. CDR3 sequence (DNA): TGCGCCAGCAGCTTGGAACAGGGAAATGGCTACACCTTC.

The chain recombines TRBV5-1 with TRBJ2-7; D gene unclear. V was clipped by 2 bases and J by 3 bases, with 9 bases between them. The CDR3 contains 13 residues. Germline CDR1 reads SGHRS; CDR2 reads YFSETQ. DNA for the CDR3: TGCGCCAGCAGCTTCGGGCAGATCTACGAGCAGTACTTC. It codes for CASSFGQIYEQYF.

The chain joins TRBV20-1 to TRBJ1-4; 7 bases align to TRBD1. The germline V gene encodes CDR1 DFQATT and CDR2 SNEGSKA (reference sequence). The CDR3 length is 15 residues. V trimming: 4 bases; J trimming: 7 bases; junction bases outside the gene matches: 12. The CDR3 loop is CSATDSGTVAEKLFF. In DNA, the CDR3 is TGCAGTGCTACTGACTCCGGGACAGTGGCTGAAAAACTGTTTTTT.

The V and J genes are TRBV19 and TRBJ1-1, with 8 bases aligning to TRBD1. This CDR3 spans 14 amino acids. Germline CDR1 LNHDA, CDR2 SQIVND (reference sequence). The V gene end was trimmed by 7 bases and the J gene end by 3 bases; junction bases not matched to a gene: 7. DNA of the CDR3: TGTGCCAGTAAAATAAACAGGGGGGACACTGAAGCTTTCTTT. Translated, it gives CASKINRGDTEAFF. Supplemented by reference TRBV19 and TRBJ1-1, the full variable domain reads DGGITQSPKYLFRKEGQNVTLSCEQNLNHDAMYWYRQDPGQGLRLIYYSQIVNDFQKGDIAEGYSVSREKKESFPLTVTSAQKNPTAFYLCASKINRGDTEAFFGQGTRLTVV.

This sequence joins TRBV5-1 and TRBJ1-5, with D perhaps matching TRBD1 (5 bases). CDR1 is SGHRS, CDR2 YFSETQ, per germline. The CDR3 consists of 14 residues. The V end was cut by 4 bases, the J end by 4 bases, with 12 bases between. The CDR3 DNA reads TGCGCCAGCAGCGAGGGGACGGTTAATCAGCCCCAGCATTTT. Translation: CASSEGTVNQPQHF. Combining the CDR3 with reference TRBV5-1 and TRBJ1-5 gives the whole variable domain KAGVTQTPRYLIKTRGQQVTLSCSPISGHRSVSWYQQTPGQGLQFLFEYFSETQRNKGNFPGRFSGRQFSNSRSEMNVSTLELGDSALYLCASSEGTVNQPQHFGDGTRLSIL.

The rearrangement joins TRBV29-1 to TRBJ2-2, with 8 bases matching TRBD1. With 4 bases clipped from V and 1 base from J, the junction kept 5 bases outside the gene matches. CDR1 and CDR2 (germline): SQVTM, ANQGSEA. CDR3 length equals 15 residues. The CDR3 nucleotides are TGCAGCGTTGGATTGGGGACAGGGAACACCGGGGAGCTGTTTTTT. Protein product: CSVGLGTGNTGELFF.

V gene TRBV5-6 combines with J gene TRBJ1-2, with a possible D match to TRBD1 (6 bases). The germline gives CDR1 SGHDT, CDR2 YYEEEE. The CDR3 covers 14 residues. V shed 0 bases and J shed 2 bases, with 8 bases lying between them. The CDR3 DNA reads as TGTGCCAGCAGCTTGGTAAGGGGGAACTATGGCTACACCTTC. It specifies CASSLVRGNYGYTF.

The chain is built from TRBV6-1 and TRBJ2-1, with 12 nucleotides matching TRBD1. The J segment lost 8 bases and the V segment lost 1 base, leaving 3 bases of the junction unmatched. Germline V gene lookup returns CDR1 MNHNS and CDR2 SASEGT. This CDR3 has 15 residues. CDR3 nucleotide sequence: TGTGCCAGCAGTGAAGGGGGACAGGGGGCGGATGAGCAGTTCTTC. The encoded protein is CASSEGGQGADEQFF.

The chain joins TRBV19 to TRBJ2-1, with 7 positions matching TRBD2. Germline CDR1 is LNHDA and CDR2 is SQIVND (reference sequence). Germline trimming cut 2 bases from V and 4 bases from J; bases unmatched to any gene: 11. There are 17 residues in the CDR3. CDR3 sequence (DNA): TGTGCCAGTAGTATACCTCGGCGGGGACTAATATACAATGAGCAGTTCTTC. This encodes CASSIPRRGLIYNEQFF.

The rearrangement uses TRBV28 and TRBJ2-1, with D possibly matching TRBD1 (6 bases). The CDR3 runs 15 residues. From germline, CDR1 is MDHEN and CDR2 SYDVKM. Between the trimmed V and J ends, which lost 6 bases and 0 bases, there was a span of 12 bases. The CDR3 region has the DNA TGTGCCAGCAGCACTCGGGACATCTCCTACAATGAGCAGTTCTTC. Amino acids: CASSTRDISYNEQFF.

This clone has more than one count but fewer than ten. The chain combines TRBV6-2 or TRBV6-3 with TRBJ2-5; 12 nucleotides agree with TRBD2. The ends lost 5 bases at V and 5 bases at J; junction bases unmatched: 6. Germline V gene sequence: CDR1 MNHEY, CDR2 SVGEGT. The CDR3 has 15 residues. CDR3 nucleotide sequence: TGTGCCAGCAGTCGACTAGCGGGGGAGGCGGAGACCCAGTACTTC. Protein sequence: CASSRLAGEAETQYF.

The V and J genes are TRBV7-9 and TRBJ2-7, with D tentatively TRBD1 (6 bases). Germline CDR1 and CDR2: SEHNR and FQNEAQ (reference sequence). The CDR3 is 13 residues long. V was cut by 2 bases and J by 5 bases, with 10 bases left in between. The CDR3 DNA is TGTGCCAGCAGCTTATGGAGGACAGACGAGCAGTACTTC. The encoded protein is CASSLWRTDEQYF. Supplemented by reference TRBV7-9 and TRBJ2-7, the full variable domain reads DTGVSQNPRHKITKRGQNVTFRCDPISEHNRLYWYRQTLGQGPEFLTYFQNEAQLEKSRLLSDRFSAERPKGSFSTLEIQRTEQGDSAMYLCASSLWRTDEQYFGPGTRLTVT.

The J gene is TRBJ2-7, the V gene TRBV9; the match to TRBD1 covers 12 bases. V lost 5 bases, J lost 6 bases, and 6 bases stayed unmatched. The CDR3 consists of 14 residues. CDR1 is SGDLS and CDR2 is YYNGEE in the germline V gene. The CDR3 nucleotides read TGTGCCAGCAGTCTTGGGACAGGGGGCACCGAGCAGTACTTC. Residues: CASSLGTGGTEQYF.

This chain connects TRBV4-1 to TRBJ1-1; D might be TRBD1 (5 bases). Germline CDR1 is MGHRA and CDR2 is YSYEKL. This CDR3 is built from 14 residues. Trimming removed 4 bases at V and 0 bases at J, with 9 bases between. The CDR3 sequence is CASSLRTLNTEAFF. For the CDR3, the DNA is TGCGCCAGCAGCCTTAGGACATTGAACACTGAAGCTTTCTTT.

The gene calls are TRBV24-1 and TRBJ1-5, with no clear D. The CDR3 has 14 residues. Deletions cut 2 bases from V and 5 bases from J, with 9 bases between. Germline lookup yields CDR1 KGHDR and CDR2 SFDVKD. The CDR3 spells CATSDSNGDQPQHF. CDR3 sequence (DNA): TGTGCCACCAGTGATTCGAACGGGGATCAGCCCCAGCATTTT.

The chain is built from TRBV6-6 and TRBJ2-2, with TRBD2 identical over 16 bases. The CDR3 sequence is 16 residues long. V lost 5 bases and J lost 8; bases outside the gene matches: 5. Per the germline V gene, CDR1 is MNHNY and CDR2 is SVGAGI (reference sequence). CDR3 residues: CASSLGTSGGEGELFF. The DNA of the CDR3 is TGTGCCAGCAGTCTCGGGACTAGCGGGGGGGAGGGGGAGCTGTTTTTT.

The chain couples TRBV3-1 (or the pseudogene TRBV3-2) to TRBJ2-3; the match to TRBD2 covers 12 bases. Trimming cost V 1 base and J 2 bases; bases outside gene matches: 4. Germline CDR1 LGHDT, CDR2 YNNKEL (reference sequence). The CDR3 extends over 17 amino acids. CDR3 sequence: CASSQGTSGATTDTQYF. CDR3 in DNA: TGTGCCAGCAGCCAAGGGACTAGCGGGGCCACCACAGATACGCAGTATTTT.

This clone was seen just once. The CDR3 region is CASSSGLTYNEQFF. CDR3 bases: TGTGCCAGCAGCTCGGGACTTACCTACAATGAGCAGTTCTTC. The V and J genes are TRBV7-3 and TRBJ2-1; maybe TRBD2 (6 bases). The CDR3 runs 14 residues. V was shortened by 4 bases and J by 2 bases, with 9 bases between the two germline ends. The germline V gene has CDR1 SGHTA and CDR2 FQGTGA.

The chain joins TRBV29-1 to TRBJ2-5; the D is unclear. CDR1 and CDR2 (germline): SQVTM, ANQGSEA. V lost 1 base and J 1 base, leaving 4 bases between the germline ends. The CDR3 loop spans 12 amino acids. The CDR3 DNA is TGCAGCGTTGAAGTCGGCCAAGAGACCCAGTACTTC. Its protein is CSVEVGQETQYF.

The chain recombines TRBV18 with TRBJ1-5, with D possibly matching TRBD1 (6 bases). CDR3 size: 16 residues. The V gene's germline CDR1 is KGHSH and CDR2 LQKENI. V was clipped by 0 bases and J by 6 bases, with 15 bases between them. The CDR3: CASSPPVGQIGQPQHF. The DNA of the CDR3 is TGTGCCAGCTCACCACCGGTTGGACAGATCGGTCAGCCCCAGCATTTT.

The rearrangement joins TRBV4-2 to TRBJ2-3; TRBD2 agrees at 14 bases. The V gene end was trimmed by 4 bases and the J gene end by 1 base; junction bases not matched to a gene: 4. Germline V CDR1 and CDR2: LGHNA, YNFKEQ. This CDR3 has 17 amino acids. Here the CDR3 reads CASSRGLAGGGTDTQYF. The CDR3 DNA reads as TGTGCCAGCAGCCGCGGACTAGCGGGGGGCGGCACAGATACGCAGTATTTT.

The CDR3 region is CATSWASGGPYEQYF. For the CDR3, the DNA is TGTGCCACCAGCTGGGCTAGCGGGGGGCCCTACGAGCAGTACTTC. The chain carries TRBV15 and TRBJ2-7, with 11 bases that match TRBD2. The V and J ends lost 5 bases and 2 bases, in that order; junction bases with no gene match: 5. The CDR3 extends over 15 amino acids. The germline V gene has CDR1 LNHNV and CDR2 YYDKDF (reference sequence). Together with reference TRBV15 and TRBJ2-7, the CDR3 gives the full variable domain: DAMVIQNPRYQVTQFGKPVTLSCSQTLNHNVMYWYQQKSSQAPKLLFHYYDKDFNNEADTPDNFQSRRPNTSFCFLDIRSPGLGDTAMYLCATSWASGGPYEQYFGPGTRLTVT.